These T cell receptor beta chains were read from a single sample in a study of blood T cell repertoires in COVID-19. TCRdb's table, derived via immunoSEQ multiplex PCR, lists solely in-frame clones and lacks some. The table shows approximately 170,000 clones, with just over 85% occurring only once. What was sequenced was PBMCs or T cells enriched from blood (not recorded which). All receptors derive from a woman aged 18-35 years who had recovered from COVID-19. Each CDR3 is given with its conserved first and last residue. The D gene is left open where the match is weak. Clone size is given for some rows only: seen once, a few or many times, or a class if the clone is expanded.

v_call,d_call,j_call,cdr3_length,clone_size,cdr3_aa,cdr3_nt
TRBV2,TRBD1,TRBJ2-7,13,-,CASRGTAPHEQYF,TGTGCCAGCAGGGGGACAGCTCCCCACGAGCAGTACTTC
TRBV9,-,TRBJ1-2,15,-,CASSKKESSPYGYTF,TGTGCCAGCAGTAAGAAGGAGTCCTCACCCTATGGCTACACCTTC
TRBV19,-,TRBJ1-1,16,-,CASSIGPTGMNTEAFF,TGTGCCAGTAGTATCGGGCCGACCGGGATGAACACTGAAGCTTTCTTT
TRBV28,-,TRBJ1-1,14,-,CASSRGGRDTEAFF,TGTGCCAGCAGCCGGGGGGGGAGGGACACTGAAGCTTTCTTT
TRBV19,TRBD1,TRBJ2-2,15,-,CASSRQGPNTGELFF,TGTGCCAGTAGTCGACAGGGTCCGAACACCGGGGAGCTGTTTTTT
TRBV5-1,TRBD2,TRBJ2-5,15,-,CASSITGLAGETSYF,TGCGCCAGCAGCATTACAGGACTAGCGGGAGAAACCTCCTACTTC
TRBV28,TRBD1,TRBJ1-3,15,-,CASSPHAGGKNTIYF,TGTGCCAGCAGTCCCCATGCAGGGGGGAAAAACACCATATATTTT
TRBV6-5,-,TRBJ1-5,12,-,CASLAGVQPQHF,TGTGCCAGTCTGGCGGGGGTTCAGCCCCAGCATTTT
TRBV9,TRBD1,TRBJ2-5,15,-,CASSVGDRDPKTQYF,TGTGCCAGCAGCGTAGGTGACAGGGATCCAAAGACCCAGTACTTC
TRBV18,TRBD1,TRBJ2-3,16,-,CASSRSGTGNTDTQYF,TGTGCCAGCTCCCGCTCTGGGACAGGTAACACAGATACGCAGTATTTT
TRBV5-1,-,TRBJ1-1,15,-,CASSPPGRVSPEAFF,TGCGCCAGCAGCCCTCCCGGGCGGGTTTCTCCTGAAGCTTTCTTT
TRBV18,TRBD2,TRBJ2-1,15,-,CASSSGLGSYNEQFF,TGTGCCAGCTCGTCGGGACTAGGGTCCTACAATGAGCAGTTCTTC
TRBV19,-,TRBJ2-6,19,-,CASSIDLGAANVGANVLTF,TGTGCCAGTAGTATAGATCTTGGGGCGGCAAATGTTGGGGCCAACGTCCTGACTTTC
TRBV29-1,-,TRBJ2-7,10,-,CSVGTEEQYF,TGCAGCGTGGGTACAGAAGAGCAGTACTTC
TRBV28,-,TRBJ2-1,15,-,CASSFGLPGVGEQFF,TGTGCCAGCAGTTTCGGGCTCCCCGGGGTAGGCGAGCAGTTCTTC
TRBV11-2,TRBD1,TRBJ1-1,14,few,CASSPGTGVAEAFF,TGTGCCAGCAGCCCCGGGACAGGGGTCGCTGAAGCTTTCTTT
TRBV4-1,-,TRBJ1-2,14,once,CASSQDLGGYGYTF,TGCGCCAGCAGCCAAGATCTGGGGGGCTATGGCTACACCTTC
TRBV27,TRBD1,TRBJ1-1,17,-,CASRPKPLGGASTEAFF,TGTGCCAGCAGACCCAAACCCTTAGGGGGCGCATCCACTGAAGCTTTCTTT
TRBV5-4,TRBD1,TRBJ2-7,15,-,CASSFLRDRDYEQYF,TGTGCCAGCAGCTTCCTCCGGGACAGGGACTACGAGCAGTACTTC
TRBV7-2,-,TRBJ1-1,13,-,CASSLIGDTEAFF,TGTGCCAGCAGCCTAATCGGTGACACTGAAGCTTTCTTT
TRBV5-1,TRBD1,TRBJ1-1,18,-,CASSLGWAGGAHGTEAFF,TGCGCCAGCAGCTTGGGATGGGCAGGGGGCGCCCATGGCACTGAAGCTTTCTTT
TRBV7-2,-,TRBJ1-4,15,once,CASSPRGGWSEKLFF,TGTGCCAGCAGCCCACGGGGAGGGTGGAGTGAAAAACTGTTTTTT
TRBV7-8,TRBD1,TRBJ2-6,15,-,CASSLGQAGANVLTF,TGTGCCAGCAGCTTGGGACAGGCTGGGGCCAACGTCCTGACTTTC
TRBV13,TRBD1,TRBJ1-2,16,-,CASSYRGLRQGDSYTF,TGTGCCAGCAGCTATCGTGGTCTTCGACAGGGGGATAGCTACACCTTC
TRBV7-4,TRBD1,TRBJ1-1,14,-,CASFRQGVNTEAFF,TGTGCCAGCTTTAGACAGGGAGTGAACACTGAAGCTTTCTTT
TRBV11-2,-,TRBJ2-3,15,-,CASSVRGWGTDTQYF,TGTGCCAGCAGCGTCAGGGGATGGGGCACAGATACGCAGTATTTT
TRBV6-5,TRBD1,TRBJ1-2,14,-,CASMPGGYYYGYTF,TGTGCCAGCATGCCAGGGGGCTATTATTATGGCTACACCTTC
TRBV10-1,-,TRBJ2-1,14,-,CASSEPGTYNEQFF,TGCGCCAGCAGTGAGCCGGGTACCTACAATGAGCAGTTCTTC
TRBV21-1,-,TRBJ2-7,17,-,CASSKGALAGKPYEQYF,TGTGCCAGCAGCAAAGGTGCACTAGCGGGAAAACCCTACGAGCAGTACTTC
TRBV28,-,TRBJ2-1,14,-,CASLTLGLRIEQFF,TGTGCCAGCCTAACTTTAGGACTCAGAATTGAGCAGTTCTTC
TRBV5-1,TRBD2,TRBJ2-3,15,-,CASSLSSGGSDTQYF,TGCGCCAGCAGCTTGTCTAGCGGGGGGTCAGATACGCAGTATTTT
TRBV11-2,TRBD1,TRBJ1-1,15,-,CASRTWDRWNTEAFF,TGTGCCAGCAGGACATGGGACAGATGGAACACTGAAGCTTTCTTT
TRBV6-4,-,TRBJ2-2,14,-,CASSDQWNTGELFF,TGTGCCAGCAGTGACCAGTGGAACACCGGGGAGCTGTTTTTT
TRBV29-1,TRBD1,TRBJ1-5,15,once,CSVALEGTGEQPQHF,TGCAGCGTTGCCCTGGAAGGGACAGGGGAACAGCCCCAGCATTTT
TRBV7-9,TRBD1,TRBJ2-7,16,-,CASSKGQGAMSYEQYF,TGTGCCAGCAGCAAGGGACAGGGGGCTATGTCCTACGAGCAGTACTTC
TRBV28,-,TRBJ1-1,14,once,CASSATGVYTEAFF,TGTGCCAGTTCGGCGACAGGCGTGTACACTGAAGCTTTCTTT
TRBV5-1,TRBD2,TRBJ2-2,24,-,CASSLYEPGTSGRAGYLDTGELFF,TGCGCCAGCAGCTTGTATGAGCCTGGGACTAGCGGGAGGGCCGGGTATCTGGACACCGGGGAGCTGTTTTTT
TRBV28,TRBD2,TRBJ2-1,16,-,CASSFFASGSYNEQFF,TGTGCCAGCAGTTTTTTTGCCAGCGGGAGCTACAATGAGCAGTTCTTC
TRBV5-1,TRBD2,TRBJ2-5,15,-,CASSLAGGAAQTQYF,TGCGCCAGCAGCTTGGCCGGGGGGGCTGCCCAGACCCAGTACTTC
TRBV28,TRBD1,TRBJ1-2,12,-,CASTWTGGAYTF,TGTGCCAGCACCTGGACAGGGGGCGCCTACACCTTC
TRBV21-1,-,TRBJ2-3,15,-,CASSNRGRFADTQYF,TGTGCCAGCAGCAACAGGGGGCGGTTTGCAGATACGCAGTATTTT
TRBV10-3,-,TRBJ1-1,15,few,CAIKRSGGVSTEAFF,TGTGCCATCAAAAGATCTGGAGGAGTTAGTACTGAAGCTTTCTTT
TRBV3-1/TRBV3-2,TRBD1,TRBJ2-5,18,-,CASSPGQGVRGRKETQYF,TGTGCCAGCAGCCCTGGACAGGGGGTGAGGGGCCGTAAAGAGACCCAGTACTTC
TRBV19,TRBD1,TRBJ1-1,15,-,CASSVTGDLGTEAFF,TGTGCCAGTAGTGTTACAGGGGACCTAGGCACTGAAGCTTTCTTT
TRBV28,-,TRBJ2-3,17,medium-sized,CASSLSAGRIPTDTQYF,TGTGCCAGCAGTTTATCGGCAGGGCGCATCCCCACAGATACGCAGTATTTT
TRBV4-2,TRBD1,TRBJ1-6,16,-,CASSQDGGQANSPLHF,TGTGCCAGCAGCCAAGATGGCGGACAGGCAAATTCACCCCTCCACTTT
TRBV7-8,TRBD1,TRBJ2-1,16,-,CASSLLPGTAYNEQFF,TGTGCCAGCAGCTTATTGCCCGGGACAGCCTACAATGAGCAGTTCTTC
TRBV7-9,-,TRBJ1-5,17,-,CASSRGLQGHSNQPQHF,TGTGCCAGCAGCCGGGGCCTGCAGGGGCATAGCAATCAGCCCCAGCATTTT
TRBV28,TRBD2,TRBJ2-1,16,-,CASMGTSGSSYNEQFF,TGTGCCAGCATGGGGACTAGCGGATCCTCCTACAATGAGCAGTTCTTC
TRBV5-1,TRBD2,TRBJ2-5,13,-,CASRIAGEETQYF,TGCGCCAGCAGAATAGCGGGGGAAGAGACCCAGTACTTC
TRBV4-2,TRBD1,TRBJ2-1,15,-,CASSQWDRELDEQFF,TGTGCCAGCAGCCAATGGGACAGGGAACTTGATGAGCAGTTCTTC
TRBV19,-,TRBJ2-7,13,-,CASAGQKNYEQYF,TGTGCCAGCGCCGGACAGAAAAACTACGAGCAGTACTTC